This T cell receptor beta chain was retrieved from a study of radiation and T cells in renal cell carcinoma. TCRdb's copy holds only in-frame clones and misses some; the assay was immunoSEQ multiplex PCR. In the table there are around 100,000 clones, around 84% of which are singletons. Time point described: blood 4 weeks post-SBRT, at nephrectomy. Treatment specified: 15 Gy SBRT to primary tumor, nephrectomy 4 weeks later. The sequencing here drew on blood, taken from a patient whose treatment included radiotherapy and nephrectomy. This receptor was taken from a man between 60 and 70 years old with renal cell carcinoma.

This chain's CDR3 is CASRTGTANTEAFF. CDR3 nucleotides: TGTGCCAGCAGAACCGGGACAGCGAACACTGAAGCTTTCTTT. The rearrangement uses TRBV28 and TRBJ1-1, with 7 bases fitting TRBD1. The CDR3 loop spans 14 amino acids. The V segment lost 6 bases and the J segment 1 base; nucleotides outside the gene matches: 5. The germline V gene has CDR1 MDHEN and CDR2 SYDVKM.